The 17 T cell receptor beta chains listed next were all sequenced from one sample in a study of blood T cell repertoires in COVID-19. Some clones are missing from TCRdb's copy, which holds only in-frame ones; the method was immunoSEQ multiplex PCR. This table holds roughly 200,000 clones, approximately 90% found once. Sample: peripheral blood. The source of these receptors is a woman in her forties or fifties with COVID-19, enrolled during active disease.

This clone was seen once. The J gene is TRBJ2-3, the V gene TRBV6-5; D perhaps matches TRBD2 (6 bases). CDR1 and CDR2 (germline): MNHEY, SVGAGI. Trimming removed 10 bases from V and 4 bases from J, with 15 bases in between. This CDR3 contains 13 residues. The CDR3 is CATVWGGADTQYF. The CDR3 DNA reads TGTGCCACCGTGTGGGGAGGAGCAGATACGCAGTATTTT.

This chain uses TRBV30 with TRBJ2-6; possibly TRBD2 for D (5 bases). The CDR3 sequence is 15 residues long. From germline, CDR1 is GTSNPN and CDR2 SVGIG (reference sequence). With 2 bases removed from V and 4 bases from J, the gap between germline ends came to 12 bases. The CDR3 DNA follows: TGTGCCTGGAGTTCGGGAACGGGCGGGGCCAACGTCCTGACTTTC. Amino acids: CAWSSGTGGANVLTF.

The chain employs TRBV6-2 or TRBV6-3 and TRBJ1-1; possible D gene TRBD1, 6 bases. CDR1 is MNHEY and CDR2 is SVGEGT in the germline V gene. The CDR3 runs to 18 residues. Trimming took off 0 bases at V and 6 bases at J, with 23 bases between the two ends. The DNA for the CDR3 is TGTGCCAGCAGTTACTCGATTAGTTTGGCAGGGGTGTCGTCTGAAGCTTTCTTT. Its protein is CASSYSISLAGVSSEAFF.

About this clone itself: Other DNA sequences in this specimen translate into the identical CDR3. The rearrangement joins TRBV11-2 to TRBJ2-7; D not certain. V gave up 3 bases and J gave up 7 bases, with 7 bases separating them. From germline, CDR1 is SGHAT and CDR2 FQNNGV. The CDR3 runs to 11 residues. The CDR3 sequence: CASSFRGEQYF. CDR3 in DNA: TGTGCCAGCAGCTTTAGAGGAGAGCAGTACTTC.

V and J are TRBV6-1 and TRBJ1-6; D might be TRBD1 (5 bases). There are 14 residues in the CDR3. V lost 1 base and J 11 bases, leaving 12 bases between the germline ends. Per the germline V gene, CDR1 is MNHNS and CDR2 is SASEGT. CDR3 nucleotides: TGTGCCAGCAGTGAAGGGCCTCCGGGGGCACCCCTCCACTTT. Encoded protein: CASSEGPPGAPLHF.

The V gene is TRBV6-6, the J gene TRBJ2-2, with unresolved D. Trimming removed 0 bases from V and 2 bases from J, with 7 bases in between. There are 15 residues in the CDR3. Germline V gene sequence: CDR1 MNHNY, CDR2 SVGAGI (reference sequence). Here the CDR3 DNA reads TGTGCCAGCAGTTACTCTCCCGGTAACACCGGGGAGCTGTTTTTT. It specifies CASSYSPGNTGELFF.

J is TRBJ1-1 and V is TRBV5-4; D unclear. The CDR3 extends over 14 amino acids. Germline V CDR1 and CDR2: SGHNT, YYREEE (reference sequence). V lost 4 bases and J lost 4, with 14 bases in between. The CDR3 sequence: CASSAPGRSTEAFF. CDR3 bases: TGTGCCAGCAGCGCTCCAGGTCGAAGCACTGAAGCTTTCTTT.

The J gene is TRBJ1-1, the V gene TRBV18; D uncertain. V was pared by 3 bases and J by 3 bases, with 11 bases between. The CDR3 runs to 14 residues. Germline V gives CDR1 KGHSH, CDR2 LQKENI. DNA for the CDR3: TGTGCCAGCTCACCCGGTTCGAGGGACACTGAAGCTTTCTTT. Protein sequence: CASSPGSRDTEAFF.

This chain uses TRBV6-6 with TRBJ1-3; 8 bases are shared with TRBD1. The CDR3 spans 16 residues. Germline loops: CDR1 MNHNY, CDR2 SVGAGI (reference sequence). V was clipped by 6 bases and J by 1 base; unmatched bases: 8. DNA of the CDR3: TGTGCCAGCAGCCCTCTCCGGGACAGGTCTGGAAACACCATATATTTT. Its translation is CASSPLRDRSGNTIYF.

This clone showed up just once. The genes are TRBV9 and TRBJ2-3; 8 positions agree with TRBD2. Trimming cost V 4 bases and J 0 bases; bases outside gene matches: 10. The CDR3 is made up of 17 amino acids. Germline assignment: CDR1 SGDLS and CDR2 YYNGEE. CDR3 sequence: CASSPGRGGGSTDTQYF. The CDR3 nucleotides read TGTGCCAGCAGCCCCGGACGTGGCGGGGGGAGCACAGATACGCAGTATTTT.

The chain's CDR3 is CASKHSSGGANEQFF. The CDR3, as DNA: TGTGCCAGTAAACATTCTAGCGGGGGGGCAAATGAGCAGTTCTTC. The chain couples TRBV19 to TRBJ2-1; 12 nucleotides line up with TRBD2. V shed 7 bases, J shed 7 bases, and the junction held 8 bases outside the gene matches. Germline loops: CDR1 LNHDA, CDR2 SQIVND (reference sequence). This CDR3 spans 15 amino acids.

This chain joins TRBV11-2 and TRBJ2-5; tentative D call: TRBD2 (6 bases). The CDR3 has 13 amino acids. The V end was cut by 7 bases, the J end by 4 bases, with 13 bases between. Germline V CDR1 and CDR2: SGHAT, FQNNGV. In DNA, the CDR3 is TGTGCCAGCAACCCAGGAGGGCGAGAGACCCAGTACTTC. As protein: CASNPGGRETQYF.

The chain combines TRBV10-3 with TRBJ1-4; TRBD1 matches 8 bases. This CDR3 comprises 15 residues. The germline V gene encodes CDR1 ENHRY and CDR2 SYGVKD. J gave up 5 bases and V 6 bases, and 8 bases lay outside the gene matches. Here the CDR3 reads CAIRGDRSLNEKLFF. The CDR3 region has the DNA TGTGCCATCAGGGGGGACAGGTCTCTGAATGAAAAACTGTTTTTT.

This clone was recorded only once. The V and J genes are TRBV27 and TRBJ2-2; 7 nucleotides line up with TRBD2. The V segment lost 4 bases and the J segment 3 bases; nucleotides outside the gene matches: 8. The germline gives CDR1 MNHEY, CDR2 SMNVEV (reference sequence). The CDR3 spans 16 residues. As DNA, the CDR3 is TGTGCCAGCAGTTACAGCGGGACCCTCTACACCGGGGAGCTGTTTTTT. Its translation: CASSYSGTLYTGELFF.

The chain has TRBV4-3 and TRBJ2-1; TRBD2 agrees at 8 bases. Unmatched junction bases numbered 3, after V lost 0 bases and J lost 5 bases. The germline CDR1 and CDR2 sequences are LGHNA and YSLEER. This CDR3 comprises 15 residues. The CDR3 is CASSQEGLVHNEQFF. CDR3 DNA sequence: TGCGCCAGCAGCCAAGAGGGACTAGTTCACAATGAGCAGTTCTTC.

This rearrangement joins TRBV11-3 to TRBJ1-1; D possibly corresponds to TRBD1 (5 bases). CDR1 and CDR2 (germline): SGHNT, YENEEA. V lost 4 bases to trimming and J lost 0 bases, with 15 bases between them. The CDR3 contains 16 residues. CDR3 coding DNA: TGTGCCAGCAGCTCCGCGGGGGGGTTCATGAACACTGAAGCTTTCTTT. It specifies CASSSAGGFMNTEAFF.

The J gene is TRBJ1-2, the V gene TRBV30; tentative D call: TRBD1 (5 bases). The CDR3 consists of 12 residues. CDR1 and CDR2 from the germline V gene are GTSNPN and SVGIG (reference sequence). The ends were cut back, 2 bases at V and 8 bases at J, with 12 bases in the middle. The CDR3 loop reads CAWSIWGEGYTF. In DNA, the CDR3 is TGTGCCTGGAGTATATGGGGCGAGGGCTACACCTTC. The variable domain in full, completed from reference TRBV30 and TRBJ1-2, reads SQTIHQWPATLVQPVGSPLSLECTVEGTSNPNLYWYRQAAGRGLQLLFYSVGIGQISSEVPQNLSASRPQDRQFILSSKKLLLSDSGFYLCAWSIWGEGYTFGSGTRLTVV.